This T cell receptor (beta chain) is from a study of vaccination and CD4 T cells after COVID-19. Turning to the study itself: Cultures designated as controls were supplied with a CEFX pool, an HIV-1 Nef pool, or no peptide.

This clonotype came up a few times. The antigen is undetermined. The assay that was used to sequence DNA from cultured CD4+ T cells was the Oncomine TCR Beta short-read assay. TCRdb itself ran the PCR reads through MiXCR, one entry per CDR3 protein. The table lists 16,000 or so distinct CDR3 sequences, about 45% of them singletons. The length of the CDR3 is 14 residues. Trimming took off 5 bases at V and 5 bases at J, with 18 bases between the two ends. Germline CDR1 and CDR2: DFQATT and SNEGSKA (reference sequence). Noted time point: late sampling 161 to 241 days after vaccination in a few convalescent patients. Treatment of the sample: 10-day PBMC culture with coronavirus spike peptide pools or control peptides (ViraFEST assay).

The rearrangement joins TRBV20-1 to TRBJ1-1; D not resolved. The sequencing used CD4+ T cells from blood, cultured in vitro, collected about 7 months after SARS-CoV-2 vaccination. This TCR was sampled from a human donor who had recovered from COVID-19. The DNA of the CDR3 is TGCAGTGCTGTAGACTCAGGAATTTTGACTGAAGCTTTCTTT. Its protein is CSAVDSGILTEAFF.